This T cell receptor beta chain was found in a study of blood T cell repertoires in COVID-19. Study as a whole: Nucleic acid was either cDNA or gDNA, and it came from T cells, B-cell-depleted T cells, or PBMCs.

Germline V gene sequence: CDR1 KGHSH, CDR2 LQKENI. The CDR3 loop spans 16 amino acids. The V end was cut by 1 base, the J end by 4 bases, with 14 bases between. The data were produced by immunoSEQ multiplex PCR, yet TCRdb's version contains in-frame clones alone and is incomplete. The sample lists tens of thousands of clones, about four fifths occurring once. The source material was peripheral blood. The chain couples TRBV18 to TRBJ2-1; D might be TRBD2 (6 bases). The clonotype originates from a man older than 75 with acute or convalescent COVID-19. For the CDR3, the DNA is TGTGCCAGCTCACCACTAACGGGACTGGCATACAATGAGCAGTTCTTC. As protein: CASSPLTGLAYNEQFF. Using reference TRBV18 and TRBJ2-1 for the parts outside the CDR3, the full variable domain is NAGVMQNPRHLVRRRGQEARLRCSPMKGHSHVYWYRQLPEEGLKFMVYLQKENIIDESGMPKERFSAEFPKEGPSILRIQQVVRGDSAAYFCASSPLTGLAYNEQFFGPGTRLTVL.